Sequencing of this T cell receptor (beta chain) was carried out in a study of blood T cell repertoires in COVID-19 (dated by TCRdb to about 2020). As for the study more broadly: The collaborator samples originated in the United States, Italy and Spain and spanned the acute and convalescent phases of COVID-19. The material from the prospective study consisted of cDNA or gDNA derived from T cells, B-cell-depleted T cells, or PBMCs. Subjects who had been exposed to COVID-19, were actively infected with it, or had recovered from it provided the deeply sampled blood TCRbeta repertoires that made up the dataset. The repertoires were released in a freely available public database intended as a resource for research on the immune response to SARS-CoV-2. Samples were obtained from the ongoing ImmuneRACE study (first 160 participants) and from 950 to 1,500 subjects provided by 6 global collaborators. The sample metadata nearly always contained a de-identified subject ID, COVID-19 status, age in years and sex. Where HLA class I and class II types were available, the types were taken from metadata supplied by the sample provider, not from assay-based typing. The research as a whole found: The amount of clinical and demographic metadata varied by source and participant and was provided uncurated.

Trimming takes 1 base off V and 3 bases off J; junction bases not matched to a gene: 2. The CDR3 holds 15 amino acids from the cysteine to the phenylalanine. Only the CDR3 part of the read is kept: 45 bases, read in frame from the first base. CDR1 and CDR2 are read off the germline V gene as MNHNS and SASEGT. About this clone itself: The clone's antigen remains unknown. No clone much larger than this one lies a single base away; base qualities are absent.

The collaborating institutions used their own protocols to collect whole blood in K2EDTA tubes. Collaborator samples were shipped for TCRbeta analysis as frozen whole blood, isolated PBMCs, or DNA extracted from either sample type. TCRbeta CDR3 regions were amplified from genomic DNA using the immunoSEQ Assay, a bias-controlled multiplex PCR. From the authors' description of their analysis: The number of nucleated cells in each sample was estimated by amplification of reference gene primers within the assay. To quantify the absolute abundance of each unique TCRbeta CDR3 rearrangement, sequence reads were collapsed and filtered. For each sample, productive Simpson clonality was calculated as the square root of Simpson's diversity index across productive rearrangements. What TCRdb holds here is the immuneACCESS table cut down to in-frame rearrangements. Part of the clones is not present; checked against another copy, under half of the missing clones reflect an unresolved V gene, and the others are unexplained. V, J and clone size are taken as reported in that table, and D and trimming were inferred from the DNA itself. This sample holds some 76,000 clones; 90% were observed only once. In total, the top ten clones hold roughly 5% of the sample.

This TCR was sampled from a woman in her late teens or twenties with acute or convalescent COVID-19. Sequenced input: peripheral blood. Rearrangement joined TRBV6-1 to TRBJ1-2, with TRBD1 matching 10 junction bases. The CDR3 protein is CASSEGDRGYYGYTF. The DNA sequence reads TGTGCCAGCAGTGAAGGGGACAGGGGATACTATGGCTACACCTTC.